A single sample gave rise to the 18 T cell receptor beta chains below, sequenced in a study of T cell repertoires in cytomegalovirus infection. Using its own MiXCR run on the reads, TCRdb lists one record per CDR3 protein. The table has some 940,000 distinct CDR3 sequences, roughly 30% seen once; the top ten hold more than 12%. These receptors have no known antigen. Sequenced here: cultured CD8+ T cells from PBMCs, sampled from culture after CMV antigen stimulation. All receptors come from a human donor in good health (CMV status not recorded). Some clones in this sample may be carry-over from other donors' samples.

This clonotype came up a few times. The chain couples TRBV15 to TRBJ1-5; D is undetermined. Per germline, CDR1 LNHNV and CDR2 YYDKDF (reference sequence). Deletions cut 0 bases from V and 0 bases from J, with 12 bases between. The CDR3 contains 17 residues. CDR3 sequence: CATSRDTADYSNQPQHF. CDR3 bases: TGTGCCACCAGCAGAGATACGGCAGACTATAGCAATCAGCCCCAGCATTTT.

The chain couples TRBV27 to TRBJ2-7; D possibly corresponds to TRBD1 (6 bases). The germline V gene has CDR1 MNHEY and CDR2 SMNVEV (reference sequence). This CDR3 has 14 amino acids. V lost 6 bases to trimming and J lost 6 bases, with 18 bases between them. In nucleotides, the CDR3 is TGTGCCAGCAGCCTACAGGGTGGAGGATTCGAGCAGTACTTC. The encoded protein is CASSLQGGGFEQYF.

The chain has TRBV19 and TRBJ1-5; D is unclear. This CDR3 comprises 16 residues. The germline V gene has CDR1 LNHDA and CDR2 SQIVND (reference sequence). V was clipped by 1 base and J by 0 bases, with 10 bases between them. The CDR3 here is CASSIVRVYSNQPQHF. The CDR3 DNA follows: TGTGCCAGTAGTATAGTACGGGTTTATAGCAATCAGCCCCAGCATTTT.

A single count supports this clonotype. J is TRBJ2-7 and V is TRBV29-1; D ambiguous. CDR1 is SQVTM and CDR2 is ANQGSEA in the germline V gene. V was trimmed by 6 bases and J by 4 bases, leaving 10 bases between them. This CDR3 contains 11 residues. The chain's CDR3 is CSVGSEYEQYF. DNA for the CDR3: TGCAGCGTGGGGTCCGAATACGAGCAGTACTTC.

Of note for this clonotype: The CDR3 end shows no conserved phenylalanine or tryptophan, and so a read error is likely. The chain has TRBV5-4 and TRBJ1-5; D ambiguous. The germline CDR1 and CDR2 sequences are SGHNT and YYREEE (reference sequence). CDR3 length: 14 residues. Trimming shortened V by 4 bases and J by 5 bases, and 13 bases separated the two germline ends. The CDR3 DNA reads TGTGCCAGCAGCGCGGACGGACGAGATCAGCCCCAGCATTCT. It codes for CASSADGRDQPQHS.

This chain uses TRBV5-6 with TRBJ2-5, with D possibly being TRBD2 (5 bases). This CDR3 has 15 amino acids. Trimming stripped 1 base from V and 4 bases from J, with 14 bases between. CDR1 SGHDT and CDR2 YYEEEE come from the germline V gene. The CDR3 sequence: CASSLSWVGGETQYF. The CDR3, as DNA: TGTGCCAGCAGCTTGTCATGGGTCGGAGGAGAGACCCAGTACTTC. The whole variable domain, remainder taken from reference TRBV5-6 and TRBJ2-5, is DAGVTQSPTHLIKTRGQQVTLRCSPKSGHDTVSWYQQALGQGPQFIFQYYEEEERQRGNFPDRFSGHQFPNYSSELNVNALLLGDSALYLCASSLSWVGGETQYFGPGTRLLVL.

Turning to this clonotype: Germline and junction disagree at one end, which may indicate a read error. V and J are TRBV5-5 and TRBJ1-6, with 7 bases that match TRBD1. Germline-derived CDR1 and CDR2 are SGHKS and YYEKEE (reference sequence). The length of the CDR3 is 15 residues. The CDR3 region is CVSSVTRGDNSPLHF. CDR3 in DNA: TGTGTCAGCAGCGTCACCAGGGGGGATAATTCACCCCTCCACTTT.

This clonotype occurred many times. A read error may produce the germline difference seen at one junction end. This rearrangement joins TRBV5-6 to TRBJ1-2; D gene ambiguous. Germline lookup yields CDR1 SGHDT and CDR2 YYEEEE. The CDR3 has 14 residues. CDR3 DNA: TGTGCCAGCAGCTATCTAATGCCTAAGTATGGCTACACCTTC. Translated: CASSYLMPKYGYTF.

This clonotype was counted between two and nine times. V usage is TRBV12-5 and J usage is TRBJ1-2; 9 nucleotides match TRBD1. The V segment lost 6 bases and the J segment 8 bases; nucleotides outside the gene matches: 10. CDR1 and CDR2 (germline): LGHNT, FRNRAP. The CDR3 consists of 14 residues. CDR3 loop: CASGAGTGTDGYTF. The CDR3 bases are TGTGCTAGTGGGGCCGGGACAGGGACGGACGGCTACACCTTC.

The chain recombines TRBV9 with TRBJ1-1; 8 positions agree with TRBD1. The V gene end was trimmed by 4 bases and the J gene end by 3 bases; junction bases not matched to a gene: 17. The CDR3 is 18 amino acids. The V gene's germline CDR1 is SGDLS and CDR2 YYNGEE. The CDR3 coding sequence is TGTGCCAGCAGCCCGGAGGGACACAGGGGGGGACCCGACACTGAAGCTTTCTTT. Its protein is CASSPEGHRGGPDTEAFF.

This clonotype was counted at least ten times. The rearrangement links TRBV7-9 to TRBJ1-1; D uncertain. Trimming removed 5 bases from V and 8 bases from J, with 12 bases in between. The CDR3 loop spans 12 amino acids. Germline values: CDR1 SEHNR, CDR2 FQNEAQ (reference sequence). The CDR3 bases are TGTGCCAGCAGCCCCCGTGGCAGGGAAGCTTTCTTT. The encoded protein is CASSPRGREAFF.

With respect to this clonotype: Its ends do not fully match the called genes, so a read error is possible. The chain is built from TRBV10-3 and TRBJ2-7; D is possibly TRBD1 (7 bases). CDR3 length equals 17 residues. CDR1 and CDR2 from the germline V gene are ENHRY and SYGVKD. Here the CDR3 reads CAISGGTVDIGSYEQCF. The CDR3, as DNA: TGTGCCATCAGTGGCGGGACAGTCGATATTGGGTCCTACGAGCAGTGCTTC.

This clonotype was observed a few times. The chain employs TRBV6-5 and TRBJ2-1; D gene ambiguous. The germline V gene has CDR1 MNHEY and CDR2 SVGAGI. The CDR3 is 14 residues long. V dropped 5 bases and J dropped 10 bases, with 18 bases sitting between them. The CDR3 region is CASSHGKGMSEQFF. CDR3 bases: TGTGCCAGCAGTCACGGAAAGGGAATGTCGGAGCAGTTCTTC.

The gene calls are TRBV29-1 and TRBJ1-2; no reliable D call. The CDR3 has 17 residues. The germline V gene has CDR1 SQVTM and CDR2 ANQGSEA. Trimming stripped 2 bases from V and 7 bases from J, with 26 bases between. The CDR3 spells CSVERVGVGSSPAGYTF. CDR3 in DNA: TGCAGCGTTGAAAGAGTGGGAGTGGGGTCGTCCCCGGCTGGCTACACCTTC.

The J gene is TRBJ1-1, the V gene TRBV6-2 or TRBV6-3; no reliable D call. There are 14 residues in the CDR3. The ends were cut back, 4 bases at V and 4 bases at J, with 13 bases in the middle. The germline CDR1 and CDR2 sequences are MNHEY and SVGEGT. In DNA, the CDR3 is TGTGCCAGCAGTTCCTCGGACGAGGGCACTGAAGCTTTCTTT. Translated: CASSSSDEGTEAFF.

V usage is TRBV20-1 and J usage is TRBJ2-7; possible D gene TRBD2, 5 bases. The CDR3 loop spans 11 amino acids. CDR1 is DFQATT, CDR2 SNEGSKA, per germline (reference sequence). Deletions cut 4 bases from V and 4 bases from J, with 8 bases between. The CDR3 coding sequence is TGCAGTGCTATCACTAGTTACGAGCAGTACGTC. Translated: CSAITSYEQYV.

The chain links TRBV7-6 to TRBJ1-6; 7 bases map to TRBD1. The V gene's germline CDR1 is SGHVS and CDR2 FNYEAQ. Trimming removed 5 bases from V and 10 bases from J; junction bases left unmatched: 11. This CDR3 has 15 residues. In DNA, the CDR3 is TGTGCCAGCAGCAACCCTTCCGGGACAGCGTCACCCCTCCACTTT. Translated, it gives CASSNPSGTASPLHF.

The V call is TRBV11-2, the J call TRBJ2-7, with D perhaps matching TRBD1 or TRBD2 (5 bases each). CDR3 length equals 16 residues. Between the trimmed V and J ends, which lost 7 bases and 7 bases, there was a span of 26 bases. In germline, CDR1 is SGHAT, CDR2 FQNNGV. CDR3 sequence: CASTPQSGPPVLEQYF. In nucleotides, the CDR3 is TGTGCCAGCACCCCCCAGTCGGGGCCACCGGTCTTAGAGCAGTACTTC.